The 18 T cell receptor beta chains given below trace back to one sample, sequenced in a study of shared clonotypes between healthy human individuals. Only in-frame clones appear in the TCRdb table, and some are missing; sequencing was by immunoSEQ multiplex PCR. The data hold about 600,000 clones, with around 97% observed a single time. The sequenced sample consisted of naive CD4+ T cells sorted from blood. Subset of the sample: CD45RA+ positively selected. The receptors stem from a woman aged 25 to 45 in good health.

In regard to this clone: Other nucleotide sequences in the sample specify the same CDR3. This chain connects TRBV18 to TRBJ1-5; no clear D gene. Germline CDR1 reads KGHSH; CDR2 reads LQKENI. There are 12 residues in the CDR3. V lost 3 bases to trimming and J lost 4 bases, with 4 bases between them. CDR3 coding DNA: TGTGCCAGCTCACCGCCAAATCAGCCCCAGCATTTT. This gives the protein CASSPPNQPQHF.

The chain carries TRBV5-1 and TRBJ1-4; D might be TRBD1 (6 bases). V was shortened by 4 bases and J by 0 bases, with 13 bases between the two germline ends. This CDR3 has 16 amino acids. Germline CDR1 reads SGHRS; CDR2 reads YFSETQ. In DNA form, the CDR3 reads TGCGCCAGCAGCCCGGGGGCGGCCGCAACTAATGAAAAACTGTTTTTT. Amino acids: CASSPGAAATNEKLFF. The variable domain in full, completed from reference TRBV5-1 and TRBJ1-4, reads KAGVTQTPRYLIKTRGQQVTLSCSPISGHRSVSWYQQTPGQGLQFLFEYFSETQRNKGNFPGRFSGRQFSNSRSEMNVSTLELGDSALYLCASSPGAAATNEKLFFGSGTQLSVL.

The chain carries TRBV5-1 and TRBJ2-1, with 13 nucleotides matching TRBD2. V dropped 4 bases and J dropped 7; count of bases not matched to a gene: 5. In germline, CDR1 is SGHRS, CDR2 YFSETQ. This CDR3 is 15 amino acids long. CDR3 amino acids: CASSTGLAGPNEQFF. CDR3 bases: TGCGCCAGCAGCACGGGACTAGCGGGACCGAATGAGCAGTTCTTC.

This clone appeared a single time. V is TRBV25-1 and J is TRBJ2-7, with 8 bases that match TRBD1. Germline V gene sequence: CDR1 MGHDK, CDR2 SYGVNS. The CDR3 is made up of 14 amino acids. The V segment lost 7 bases and the J segment 6 bases; nucleotides outside the gene matches: 11. CDR3 coding DNA: TGTGCCAGCACCTCTGGACAGGGTATCCTCGAGCAGTACTTC. It encodes CASTSGQGILEQYF.

CDR3 DNA sequence: TGTGCCAGCAGCTTAGATCCTAGTTCAGGGGAGCAGTACTTC. Translated, it gives CASSLDPSSGEQYF. The V call is TRBV11-2, the J call TRBJ2-7; TRBD1 might be the D (5 bases). V was clipped by 0 bases and J by 7 bases, with 13 bases between them. Looked up from germline, CDR1 is SGHAT and CDR2 is FQNNGV. The CDR3 extends over 14 amino acids.

The chain carries TRBV19 and TRBJ2-3, with 7 bases aligning to TRBD2. The V gene's germline CDR1 is LNHDA and CDR2 SQIVND (reference sequence). Unmatched junction bases numbered 5, after V lost 3 bases and J lost 2 bases. The CDR3 covers 15 residues. The CDR3 is CASSMGLAATDTQYF. CDR3 coding DNA: TGTGCCAGTAGTATGGGGCTAGCGGCCACAGATACGCAGTATTTT.

The rearrangement links TRBV28 to TRBJ2-2; 9 bases are a match to TRBD2. This CDR3 has 14 amino acids. From germline, CDR1 is MDHEN and CDR2 SYDVKM. V was pared by 8 bases and J by 9 bases, with 10 bases of the junction left unmatched. CDR3 sequence (DNA): TGTGCCAGCGCGTCTAGCGGGATTTCTAGGGAGCTGTTTTTT. Its protein is CASASSGISRELFF.

In regard to this clone: In the same sample, other DNA sequences code for this CDR3. The CDR3 DNA reads TGCGCCAGCAGCTTGGATAGGGGTGGAGAGACCCAGTACTTC. Its protein is CASSLDRGGETQYF. The chain links TRBV5-1 to TRBJ2-5; D might be TRBD1 (5 bases). V lost 0 bases, J lost 4 bases, and 10 bases lay in between. In germline, CDR1 is SGHRS, CDR2 YFSETQ. CDR3 length: 14 amino acids.

The chain employs TRBV28 and TRBJ2-7, with 7 bases aligning to TRBD1. This CDR3 has 14 residues. Trimming cost V 7 bases and J 3 bases; bases outside gene matches: 9. CDR1 is MDHEN, CDR2 SYDVKM, per germline. The DNA for the CDR3 is TGTGCCAGCAACCAGCCGGGACAGATCTACGAGCAGTACTTC. The encoded protein is CASNQPGQIYEQYF.

This clone was detected once. The gene calls are TRBV7-2 and TRBJ2-5; D remains unclear. Germline CDR1 SGHTA, CDR2 FQGNSA. With 0 bases removed from V and 2 bases from J, the gap between germline ends came to 7 bases. This CDR3 contains 14 residues. CDR3: CASSLAAAQETQYF. In DNA form, the CDR3 reads TGTGCCAGCAGCTTAGCGGCAGCTCAAGAGACCCAGTACTTC. Supplemented by reference TRBV7-2 and TRBJ2-5, the full variable domain reads GAGVSQSPSNKVTEKGKDVELRCDPISGHTALYWYRQSLGQGLEFLIYFQGNSAPDKSGLPSDRFSAERTGGSVSTLTIQRTQQEDSAVYLCASSLAAAQETQYFGPGTRLLVL.

The genes are TRBV2 and TRBJ1-2; 7 positions agree with TRBD1. Unmatched junction bases numbered 15, after V lost 9 bases and J lost 2 bases. Germline-derived CDR1 and CDR2 are SNHLY and FYNNEI. This CDR3 has 16 amino acids. The CDR3, as DNA: TGTGCCAGTTACTACAGGGGTGTGGAATCCAACTATGGCTACACCTTC. As protein: CASYYRGVESNYGYTF.

The chain combines TRBV28 with TRBJ2-1; D ambiguous. Trimming left V 3 bases short and J 8 bases short, with 8 bases between. Germline CDR1 reads MDHEN; CDR2 reads SYDVKM. CDR3 length: 12 amino acids. The CDR3 is CASSFLVDEQFF. Here the CDR3 DNA reads TGTGCCAGCAGTTTTCTCGTGGATGAGCAGTTCTTC.

The gene calls are TRBV4-1 and TRBJ2-2; D perhaps matches TRBD1 (6 bases). The CDR3 contains 17 residues. Per the germline V gene, CDR1 is MGHRA and CDR2 is YSYEKL. Trimming removed 0 bases from V and 7 bases from J, with 18 bases in between. CDR3 in amino acids: CASSQEGVRGADGELFF. CDR3 sequence (DNA): TGCGCCAGCAGCCAAGAAGGAGTCAGGGGCGCGGACGGGGAGCTGTTTTTT.

V usage is TRBV18 and J usage is TRBJ1-1, with 11 bases that match TRBD1. The J segment lost 10 bases and the V segment lost 5 bases, leaving 6 bases of the junction unmatched. This CDR3 is built from 13 residues. Per the germline V gene, CDR1 is KGHSH and CDR2 is LQKENI. CDR3 nucleotides: TGTGCCAGCTCAGAGGACAGGGGGCTCGGAGCTTTCTTT. It translates to CASSEDRGLGAFF.

The chain carries TRBV28 and TRBJ2-7, with 10 nucleotides matching TRBD1. Trimming cost V 3 bases and J 5 bases; bases outside gene matches: 1. Germline-derived CDR1 and CDR2 are MDHEN and SYDVKM. CDR3 size: 13 residues. In nucleotides, the CDR3 is TGTGCCAGCAGTTTGACAGGGGGCGACGAGCAGTACTTC. Translating gives CASSLTGGDEQYF.

The CDR3 DNA reads TGCGCCAGCAGCCAAGCAGGGTTTGGGGAGACCCAGTACTTC. Its translation is CASSQAGFGETQYF. V is TRBV4-1 and J is TRBJ2-5, with TRBD1 as a possible D gene (5 bases). Per germline, CDR1 MGHRA and CDR2 YSYEKL. With 1 base removed from V and 5 bases from J, the gap between germline ends came to 11 bases. This CDR3 has 14 amino acids.

The gene calls are TRBV7-2 and TRBJ2-1, with TRBD2 as a possible D gene (6 bases). The CDR3 covers 17 residues. The V end was cut by 1 base, the J end by 2 bases, with 15 bases between. Per the germline V gene, CDR1 is SGHTA and CDR2 is FQGNSA. CDR3 coding DNA: TGTGCCAGCAGCTTAGGGTTTCGGGGGAGGACCTACAATGAGCAGTTCTTC. The encoded protein is CASSLGFRGRTYNEQFF.

The chain links TRBV5-1 to TRBJ1-4; the match to TRBD1 covers 9 bases. The CDR3 is made up of 15 amino acids. J was trimmed by 5 bases and V by 0 bases; bases with no gene match: 2. The germline V gene has CDR1 SGHRS and CDR2 YFSETQ. The CDR3 loop reads CASSLDGQGNEKLFF. The CDR3 DNA is TGCGCCAGCAGCTTGGATGGACAGGGGAATGAAAAACTGTTTTTT. Full variable domain (rest looked up from reference TRBV5-1 and TRBJ1-4): KAGVTQTPRYLIKTRGQQVTLSCSPISGHRSVSWYQQTPGQGLQFLFEYFSETQRNKGNFPGRFSGRQFSNSRSEMNVSTLELGDSALYLCASSLDGQGNEKLFFGSGTQLSVL.